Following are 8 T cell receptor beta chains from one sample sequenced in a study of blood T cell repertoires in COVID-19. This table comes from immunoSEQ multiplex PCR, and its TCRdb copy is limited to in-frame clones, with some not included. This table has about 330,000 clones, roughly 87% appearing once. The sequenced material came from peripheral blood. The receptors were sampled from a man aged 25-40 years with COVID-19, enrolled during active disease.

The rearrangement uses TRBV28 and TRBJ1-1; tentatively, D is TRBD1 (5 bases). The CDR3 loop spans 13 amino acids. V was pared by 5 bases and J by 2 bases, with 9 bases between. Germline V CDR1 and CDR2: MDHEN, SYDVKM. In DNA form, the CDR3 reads TGTGCCAGCAGTAAATGGACAAACACTGAAGCTTTCTTT. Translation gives CASSKWTNTEAFF. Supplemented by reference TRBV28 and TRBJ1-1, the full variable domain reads DVKVTQSSRYLVKRTGEKVFLECVQDMDHENMFWYRQDPGLGLRLIYFSYDVKMKEKGDIPEGYSVSREKKERFSLILESASTNQTSMYLCASSKWTNTEAFFGQGTRLTVV.

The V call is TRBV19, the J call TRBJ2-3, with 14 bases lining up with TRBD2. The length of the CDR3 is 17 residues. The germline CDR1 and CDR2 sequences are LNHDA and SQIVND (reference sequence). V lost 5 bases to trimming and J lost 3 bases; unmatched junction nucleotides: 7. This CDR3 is CASSPEGLAGVTDTQYF. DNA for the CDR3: TGTGCCAGTAGTCCCGAGGGACTAGCGGGAGTAACAGATACGCAGTATTTT.

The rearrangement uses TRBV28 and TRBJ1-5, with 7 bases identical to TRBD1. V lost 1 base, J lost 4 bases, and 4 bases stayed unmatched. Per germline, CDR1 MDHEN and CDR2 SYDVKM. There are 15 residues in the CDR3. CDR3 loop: CASSLFGRGNQPQHF. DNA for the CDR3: TGTGCCAGCAGTTTATTCGGCAGGGGGAATCAGCCCCAGCATTTT.

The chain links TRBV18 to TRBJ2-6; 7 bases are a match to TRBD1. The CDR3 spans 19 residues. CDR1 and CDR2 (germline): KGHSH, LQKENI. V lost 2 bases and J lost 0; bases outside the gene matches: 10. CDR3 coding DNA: TGTGCCAGCTCACCATCGATACCGGGACAGCTCTCTGGGGCCAACGTCCTGACTTTC. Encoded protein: CASSPSIPGQLSGANVLTF.

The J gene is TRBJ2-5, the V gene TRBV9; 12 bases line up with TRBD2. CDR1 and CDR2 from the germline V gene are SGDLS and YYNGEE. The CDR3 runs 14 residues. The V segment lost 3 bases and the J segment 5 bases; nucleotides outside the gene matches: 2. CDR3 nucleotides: TGTGCCAGCAGCGAAACTAGCGGGGGGGAGACCCAGTACTTC. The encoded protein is CASSETSGGETQYF.

CDR3 sequence (DNA): TGTGCTAGTGGTTTGGCGCAGGGAAGAAGGCAAGAGACCCAGTACTTC. Residues: CASGLAQGRRQETQYF. The chain couples TRBV12-5 to TRBJ2-5, with D possibly being TRBD1 (5 bases). This CDR3 has 16 residues. The V gene's germline CDR1 is LGHNT and CDR2 FRNRAP. Trimming pared 1 base from V and 2 bases from J, leaving 14 bases between. The whole variable domain, filled in from reference TRBV12-5 and TRBJ2-5, reads DARVTQTPRHKVTEMGQEVTMRCQPILGHNTVFWYRQTMMQGLELLAYFRNRAPLDDSGMPKDRFSAEMPDATLATLKIQPSEPRDSAVYFCASGLAQGRRQETQYFGPGTRLLVL.

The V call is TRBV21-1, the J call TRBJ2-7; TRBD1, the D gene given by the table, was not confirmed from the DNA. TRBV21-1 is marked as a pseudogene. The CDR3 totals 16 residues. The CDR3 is CASSTDRGQSSYEQYF. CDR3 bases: TGTGCCAGCAGCACGGACAGGGGCCAGAGCTCCTACGAGCAGTACTTC.

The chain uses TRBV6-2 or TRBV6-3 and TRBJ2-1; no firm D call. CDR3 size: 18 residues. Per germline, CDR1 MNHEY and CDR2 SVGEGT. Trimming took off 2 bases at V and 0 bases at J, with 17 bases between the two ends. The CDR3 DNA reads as TGTGCCAGCAGTTACCTACAGACCCAACCGAGCTCCTACAATGAGCAGTTCTTC. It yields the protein CASSYLQTQPSSYNEQFF.